These 20 T cell receptor beta chains were sequenced from one sample in a study of identifying expanded T cells in peripheral blood. TCRdb keeps only in-frame clones here, not all; method: immunoSEQ multiplex PCR. The table includes some 80,000 clones, roughly 90% detected once. Sequenced: blood. The receptors here all came from a person aged 18 to 75 in good health.

The gene calls are TRBV5-1 and TRBJ1-5, with D perhaps TRBD1 (5 bases). The CDR3 is made up of 14 amino acids. Per germline, CDR1 SGHRS and CDR2 YFSETQ. Trimming removed 1 base from V and 2 bases from J, with 7 bases in between. DNA for the CDR3: TGCGCCAGCAGCTTGCAGGGCGGCAATCAGCCCCAGCATTTT. Encoded protein: CASSLQGGNQPQHF.

The V gene is TRBV20-1, the J gene TRBJ2-7; maybe TRBD2 (6 bases). Germline V gives CDR1 DFQATT, CDR2 SNEGSKA (reference sequence). Trimming removed 1 base from V and 12 bases from J, with 13 bases in between. The CDR3 has 11 amino acids. For the CDR3, the DNA is TGCAGTGCTAGAGTGGGGGGTCGTCGGTACTTC. This translates into CSARVGGRRYF.

The genes are TRBV2 and TRBJ1-1; D call uncertain. Germline CDR1 and CDR2: SNHLY and FYNNEI. The V end lost 7 bases, the J end lost 0 bases, and 9 bases lay between the germline ends. The CDR3 has 13 amino acids. Here the CDR3 DNA reads TGTGCCAGCAAGACCATAATGAACACTGAAGCTTTCTTT. It specifies CASKTIMNTEAFF.

The V gene is TRBV19, the J gene TRBJ1-5; no clear D gene. V lost 2 bases, J lost 0 bases, and 8 bases lay in between. Germline V lookup: CDR1 LNHDA, CDR2 SQIVND (reference sequence). The CDR3 runs to 15 residues. This chain's CDR3 is CASSIPDYSNQPQHF. For the CDR3, the DNA is TGTGCCAGTAGTATACCAGACTATAGCAATCAGCCCCAGCATTTT.

V gene TRBV4-1 combines with J gene TRBJ1-2; 7 positions agree with TRBD1. The CDR3 is 15 residues long. J gave up 4 bases and V 3 bases, and 8 bases lay outside the gene matches. The germline gives CDR1 MGHRA, CDR2 YSYEKL. The CDR3 bases are TGCGCCAGCAGCCAGATCGAGACAGGGCGCTATGGCTACACCTTC. It is translated as CASSQIETGRYGYTF.

This chain joins TRBV4-1 and TRBJ2-1, with D uncertain. CDR3 length: 18 amino acids. Germline lookup yields CDR1 MGHRA and CDR2 YSYEKL. The ends were cut back, 0 bases at V and 0 bases at J, with 15 bases in the middle. This chain's CDR3 is CASSQEIQSEYSYNEQFF. DNA for the CDR3: TGCGCCAGCAGCCAAGAAATACAGTCGGAATACTCCTACAATGAGCAGTTCTTC.

This rearrangement joins TRBV4-2 to TRBJ1-1, with TRBD1 as a possible D gene (5 bases). V lost 0 bases, J lost 11 bases, and 16 bases lay in between. This CDR3 is built from 14 residues. Germline CDR1 is LGHNA and CDR2 is YNFKEQ. The CDR3 region is CASSQDLGSGAAFF. The CDR3 DNA is TGTGCCAGCAGCCAAGATTTGGGCAGTGGGGCGGCTTTCTTT.

The chain links TRBV25-1 to TRBJ1-2; a weak D match, TRBD1 (6 bases). The germline V and J ends were trimmed by 2 bases and 1 base, with 8 bases remaining between them. This CDR3 has 14 amino acids. The germline V gene encodes CDR1 MGHDK and CDR2 SYGVNS. DNA for the CDR3: TGTGCCAGCAGTGAAAGGGGGGGTAACTATGGCTACACCTTC. This translates into CASSERGGNYGYTF.

J is TRBJ1-5 and V is TRBV5-4, with TRBD1 as a possible D gene (5 bases). This CDR3 has 15 residues. Germline-derived CDR1 and CDR2 are SGHNT and YYREEE (reference sequence). The V end lost 0 bases, the J end lost 4 bases, and 11 bases lay between the germline ends. CDR3 amino acids: CASSLDQGRNQPQHF. CDR3 DNA: TGTGCCAGCAGCTTGGATCAGGGCAGAAATCAGCCCCAGCATTTT.

This chain connects TRBV7-8 to TRBJ1-5; weak D call: TRBD1 (6 bases). The V gene's germline CDR1 is SGHVS and CDR2 FQNEAQ. The CDR3 has 16 amino acids. The V end lost 0 bases, the J end lost 2 bases, and 11 bases lay between the germline ends. CDR3 DNA sequence: TGTGCCAGCAGCTTAGCAGGGGGGGGAGGCAATCAGCCCCAGCATTTT. It specifies CASSLAGGGGNQPQHF.

The chain is built from TRBV5-1 and TRBJ1-1; D possibly corresponds to TRBD1 (5 bases). V gave up 4 bases and J gave up 2 bases, with 9 bases separating them. CDR3 length equals 13 residues. Germline V lookup: CDR1 SGHRS, CDR2 YFSETQ. The CDR3 nucleotides read TGCGCCAGCAGCCTCGGACACAACACTGAAGCTTTCTTT. It yields the protein CASSLGHNTEAFF.

The rearrangement links TRBV19 to TRBJ1-2, with TRBD1 matching 9 bases. J gave up 3 bases and V 4 bases, and 9 bases lay outside the gene matches. The CDR3 loop spans 16 amino acids. Germline values: CDR1 LNHDA, CDR2 SQIVND (reference sequence). The CDR3 DNA is TGTGCCAGTAGTAATAATAACAGGGGGCGCGACTATGGCTACACCTTC. It codes for CASSNNNRGRDYGYTF.

The V and J genes are TRBV30 and TRBJ1-6; the D gene is possibly TRBD1 (5 bases). This CDR3 is built from 15 residues. Germline V gene sequence: CDR1 GTSNPN, CDR2 SVGIG (reference sequence). V shed 0 bases and J shed 5 bases, with 11 bases lying between them. The CDR3 region is CAWSVGVGDNSPLHF. The CDR3 coding sequence is TGTGCCTGGAGTGTTGGGGTAGGGGATAATTCACCCCTCCACTTT. Based on the CDR3 plus reference TRBV30 and TRBJ1-6, the full variable domain is SQTIHQWPATLVQPVGSPLSLECTVEGTSNPNLYWYRQAAGRGLQLLFYSVGIGQISSEVPQNLSASRPQDRQFILSSKKLLLSDSGFYLCAWSVGVGDNSPLHFGNGTRLTVT.

The J gene is TRBJ1-2, the V gene TRBV2; 7 bases fit TRBD1. This CDR3 region has 13 residues. V lost 6 bases, J lost 8 bases, and 9 bases stayed unmatched. Germline CDR1 is SNHLY and CDR2 is FYNNEI. This CDR3 reads CASRKGQWEGYTF. CDR3 DNA sequence: TGTGCCAGCAGGAAGGGACAGTGGGAAGGCTACACCTTC. The full variable domain, its missing parts supplied by reference TRBV2 and TRBJ1-2, is EPEVTQTPSHQVTQMGQEVILRCVPISNHLYFYWYRQILGQKVEFLVSFYNNEISEKSEIFDDQFSVERPDGSNFTLKIRSTKLEDSAMYFCASRKGQWEGYTFGSGTRLTVV.

CDR3 protein: CASSGDRGISDGYTF. CDR3 sequence (DNA): TGCGCCAGCAGCGGAGACAGGGGGATCAGTGATGGCTACACCTTC. V gene TRBV5-1 combines with J gene TRBJ1-2; 9 bases are shared with TRBD1. Trimming took 4 bases from V and 6 from J; bases not matched to a gene: 10. CDR1 is SGHRS and CDR2 is YFSETQ in the germline V gene. This CDR3 contains 15 residues.

This chain connects TRBV18 to TRBJ2-3; D is possibly TRBD2 (5 bases). Germline V gene lookup returns CDR1 KGHSH and CDR2 LQKENI. Trimming pared 8 bases from V and 5 bases from J, leaving 14 bases between. The CDR3 is 13 residues long. CDR3 sequence reads: CASRSVEEDTQYF. The CDR3 DNA is TGTGCCAGCCGATCGGTGGAGGAAGATACGCAGTATTTT. Drawing the rest from reference TRBV18 and TRBJ2-3, the complete variable domain is NAGVMQNPRHLVRRRGQEARLRCSPMKGHSHVYWYRQLPEEGLKFMVYLQKENIIDESGMPKERFSAEFPKEGPSILRIQQVVRGDSAAYFCASRSVEEDTQYFGPGTRLTVL.

The chain couples TRBV15 to TRBJ1-4; no clear D gene. The germline V gene has CDR1 LNHNV and CDR2 YYDKDF (reference sequence). CDR3 length equals 16 residues. Trimming left V 3 bases short and J 2 bases short, with 13 bases between. In DNA, the CDR3 is TGTGCCACCAGCAGTTCACCCGTAGGGACTAATGAAAAACTGTTTTTT. Translating it yields CATSSSPVGTNEKLFF.

The chain links TRBV18 to TRBJ1-4; no clear D gene. CDR3 size: 16 residues. Trimming removed 2 bases at V and 2 bases at J, with 12 bases between. CDR1 is KGHSH and CDR2 is LQKENI in the germline V gene. In nucleotides, the CDR3 is TGTGCCAGCTCACCAAGAGCGGTTGGGACTAATGAAAAACTGTTTTTT. The encoded protein is CASSPRAVGTNEKLFF.

The chain is built from TRBV6-1 and TRBJ1-2; no clear D. The V end was cut by 2 bases, the J end by 3 bases, with 13 bases between. The CDR3 runs to 15 residues. The germline V gene encodes CDR1 MNHNS and CDR2 SASEGT. The CDR3 loop reads CASSEYSARYYGYTF. The CDR3 coding sequence is TGTGCCAGCAGTGAATACTCGGCCAGGTACTATGGCTACACCTTC.

The CDR3 nucleotides are TGCGCCAGCAGCCAGGGACTAGCGGGAGATCTGGTCGAGCAGTACTTC. Residues: CASSQGLAGDLVEQYF. The chain couples TRBV4-3 to TRBJ2-7, with 14 bases that match TRBD2. J lost 6 bases, V lost 3 bases, and 7 bases had no gene match. From germline, CDR1 is LGHNA and CDR2 YSLEER. The CDR3 has 16 amino acids.